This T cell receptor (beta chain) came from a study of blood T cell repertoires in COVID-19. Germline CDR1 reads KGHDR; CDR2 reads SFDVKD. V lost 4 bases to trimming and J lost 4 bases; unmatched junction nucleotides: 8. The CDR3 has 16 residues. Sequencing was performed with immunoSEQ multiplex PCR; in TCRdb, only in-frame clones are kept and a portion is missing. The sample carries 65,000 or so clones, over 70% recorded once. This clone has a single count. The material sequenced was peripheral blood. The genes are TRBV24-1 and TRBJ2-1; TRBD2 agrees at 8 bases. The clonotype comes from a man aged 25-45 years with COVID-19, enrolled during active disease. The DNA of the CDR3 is TGTGCCACCAGTGACCCAGCGGGAGCCCTGTACAATGAGCAGTTCTTC. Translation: CATSDPAGALYNEQFF.